Each of the 14 T cell receptor beta chains below was sequenced from the same sample in a study of shared clonotypes between healthy human individuals. Naive CD8 populations comprised CD45RO-negative cells positively selected for CCR7, excluding terminally differentiated effector memory CD45RA+ cells. Sequenced by immunoSEQ multiplex PCR; TCRdb stores in-frame clones only, minus some. Counted here are about 2 million clones, over 85% occurring once; the ten biggest clones make up around 1%. The sequenced sample was naive CD8+ T cells sorted from blood. The receptor source for this set is a man between 18 and 29 years old in good health.

V usage is TRBV6-5 and J usage is TRBJ2-7, with 7 bases identical to TRBD1. The CDR3 runs 15 residues. J lost 2 bases, V lost 5 bases, and 9 bases had no gene match. Germline CDR1 and CDR2: MNHEY and SVGAGI. This chain's CDR3 is CASSLDRPSTYEQYF. CDR3 nucleotide sequence: TGTGCCAGCAGTCTGGACAGGCCCTCCACCTACGAGCAGTACTTC.

This clone was counted between two and nine times. The chain has TRBV11-2 and TRBJ2-7; D remains ambiguous. The CDR3 is made up of 13 amino acids. Germline V CDR1 and CDR2: SGHAT, FQNNGV. V dropped 4 bases and J dropped 0 bases, with 7 bases sitting between them. The CDR3 bases are TGTGCCAGCAGCTCTGCGTCCTCCTACGAGCAGTACTTC. It encodes CASSSASSYEQYF.

The chain couples TRBV6-1 to TRBJ1-5, with D unresolved. Per the germline V gene, CDR1 is MNHNS and CDR2 is SASEGT. Trimming removed 4 bases at V and 2 bases at J, with 12 bases between. The CDR3 is 15 amino acids. This CDR3 reads CASSVEDFGNQPQHF. The CDR3 bases are TGTGCCAGCAGTGTTGAGGATTTCGGCAATCAGCCCCAGCATTTT.

The chain has TRBV15 and TRBJ2-7; 9 bases map to TRBD1. Trimming at V came to 5 bases and at J to 3 bases, leaving 2 bases not matched to a gene. The germline V gene has CDR1 LNHNV and CDR2 YYDKDF (reference sequence). The CDR3 loop spans 13 amino acids. The CDR3 here is CATSGDRDYEQYF. The CDR3 nucleotides read TGTGCCACCAGCGGGGACAGGGACTACGAGCAGTACTTC.

This rearrangement joins TRBV29-1 to TRBJ2-3; D might be TRBD2 (6 bases). CDR1 is SQVTM and CDR2 is ANQGSEA in the germline V gene. V lost 8 bases and J lost 2, with 17 bases in between. The CDR3 has 14 amino acids. CDR3 in DNA: TGCAGCACCGACCGGGACTCAGACACAGATACGCAGTATTTT. This sequence encodes CSTDRDSDTDTQYF.

The chain has TRBV5-6 and TRBJ2-4; D ambiguous. This CDR3 is 12 amino acids long. Germline-derived CDR1 and CDR2 are SGHDT and YYEEEE. V lost 0 bases and J 8 bases, leaving 6 bases between the germline ends. CDR3 bases: TGTGCCAGCAGCTTGGGATTGTACATTCAGTACTTC. Translated, it gives CASSLGLYIQYF. Filled out from reference TRBV5-6 and TRBJ2-4, the complete variable domain reads DAGVTQSPTHLIKTRGQQVTLRCSPKSGHDTVSWYQQALGQGPQFIFQYYEEEERQRGNFPDRFSGHQFPNYSSELNVNALLLGDSALYLCASSLGLYIQYFGAGTRLSVL.

This clone was seen more than once but under ten times. The rearrangement links TRBV19 to TRBJ1-2; maybe TRBD1 (6 bases). The germline V gene has CDR1 LNHDA and CDR2 SQIVND (reference sequence). Trimming removed 5 bases from V and 4 bases from J, with 11 bases in between. The CDR3 extends over 13 amino acids. The CDR3 sequence is CASSPGVTYGYTF. CDR3 DNA sequence: TGTGCCAGTAGTCCAGGGGTTACCTATGGCTACACCTTC.

The chain's CDR3 is CASSVDWGRETQYF. The CDR3 nucleotides are TGTGCCAGCAGCGTAGATTGGGGCAGGGAGACCCAGTACTTC. The J gene is TRBJ2-5, the V gene TRBV9, with D maybe TRBD1 (5 bases). The CDR3 loop spans 14 amino acids. V lost 0 bases, J lost 5 bases, and 11 bases lay in between. Germline-derived CDR1 and CDR2 are SGDLS and YYNGEE.

The V and J genes are TRBV10-1 and TRBJ2-1, with 12 bases aligning to TRBD2. With 2 bases clipped from V and 8 bases from J, the junction kept 7 bases outside the gene matches. Germline CDR1 and CDR2: WNHNN and SYGVQD (reference sequence). The CDR3 runs to 16 residues. The chain's CDR3 is CASSEGTRLAGDEQFF. CDR3 DNA: TGCGCCAGCAGTGAGGGTACGAGACTAGCGGGGGATGAGCAGTTCTTC.

This rearrangement joins TRBV19 to TRBJ2-5, with D tentatively TRBD2 (5 bases). V shed 8 bases and J shed 2 bases, with 18 bases lying between them. Germline assignment: CDR1 LNHDA and CDR2 SQIVND (reference sequence). The CDR3 covers 15 residues. The CDR3 region has the DNA TGTGCCAGTCGCTCTGCCCCCCGGGGACAAGAGACCCAGTACTTC. It codes for CASRSAPRGQETQYF.

The chain links TRBV27 to TRBJ1-6; D call uncertain. The CDR3 sequence is 19 residues long. The germline V gene encodes CDR1 MNHEY and CDR2 SMNVEV (reference sequence). V lost 5 bases, J lost 0 bases, and 20 bases lay in between. CDR3 region: CASSPTAFGVSSYNSPLHF. Written as DNA, the CDR3 is TGTGCCAGCAGTCCCACCGCTTTTGGGGTGAGCTCCTATAATTCACCCCTCCACTTT.

The chain couples TRBV4-3 to TRBJ2-7; 9 bases align to TRBD1. V lost 0 bases, J lost 3 bases, and 12 bases stayed unmatched. Germline-derived CDR1 and CDR2 are LGHNA and YSLEER. The CDR3 consists of 18 residues. Here the CDR3 reads CASSQDLQGAGLVYEQYF. DNA of the CDR3: TGCGCCAGCAGCCAAGATTTACAGGGGGCGGGTCTGGTCTACGAGCAGTACTTC.

V and J are TRBV13 and TRBJ1-2; possibly TRBD1 for D (5 bases). The germline V gene has CDR1 PRHDT and CDR2 FYEKMQ (reference sequence). The CDR3 has 13 residues. Deletions cut 3 bases from V and 5 bases from J, with 10 bases between. This CDR3 reads CASSFRGRYGYTF. In nucleotides, the CDR3 is TGTGCCAGCAGCTTTAGGGGACGATATGGCTACACCTTC.

V and J are TRBV28 and TRBJ1-1; D is unresolved. This CDR3 is 14 amino acids long. From germline, CDR1 is MDHEN and CDR2 SYDVKM. Trimming removed 4 bases from V and 4 bases from J, with 13 bases in between. CDR3 in DNA: TGTGCCAGCAGTTCCCGCGGCGGGCTCACTGAAGCTTTCTTT. Amino acid sequence: CASSSRGGLTEAFF.